The 24 T cell receptor beta chains reported below all come from one sample, sequenced in a study of regulatory and conventional T cells in RAG deficiency. Produced via immunoSEQ multiplex PCR; TCRdb's table is partial and in-frame only. This sample yields roughly 30,000 clones, of which roughly 96% are seen a single time; 0.35% to 0.4% belongs to the top ten. Blood CD4+ CD25-low CD127-high conventional T cells supplied the genomic DNA template. A further study also used this sample, focusing on regulatory T cells. According to that study: Amplification used 52 TRBV primers and 13 TRBJ primers.

Sequenced material: CD25- CD4+ T cells sorted from blood. These receptors came from a human donor in good health.

The chain joins TRBV9 to TRBJ2-3; TRBD2 is a possible D gene (5 bases). CDR3 size: 15 residues. Germline V gives CDR1 SGDLS, CDR2 YYNGEE. Trimming left V 0 bases short and J 3 bases short, with 11 bases between. DNA for the CDR3: TGTGCCAGCAGCGTAGGCGGGTGGGGAACAGATACGCAGTATTTT. Its translation is CASSVGGWGTDTQYF.

This chain connects TRBV6-5 to TRBJ1-4, with D maybe TRBD1 (5 bases). CDR3 length equals 13 residues. From germline, CDR1 is MNHEY and CDR2 SVGAGI. Trimming pared 8 bases from V and 6 bases from J, leaving 13 bases between. The CDR3 bases are TGTGCCAGCTCCCTCACAGGTTATGAAAAACTGTTTTTT. Translated: CASSLTGYEKLFF.

This clone was counted once. The chain joins TRBV18 to TRBJ1-5; D gene uncertain. Trimming removed 2 bases from V and 0 bases from J, with 11 bases in between. The germline gives CDR1 KGHSH, CDR2 LQKENI. The CDR3 is made up of 16 amino acids. The CDR3 DNA reads as TGTGCCAGCTCACCATCAGGATCAAATAGCAATCAGCCCCAGCATTTT. Translating it yields CASSPSGSNSNQPQHF. Together with reference TRBV18 and TRBJ1-5, the CDR3 gives the full variable domain: NAGVMQNPRHLVRRRGQEARLRCSPMKGHSHVYWYRQLPEEGLKFMVYLQKENIIDESGMPKERFSAEFPKEGPSILRIQQVVRGDSAAYFCASSPSGSNSNQPQHFGDGTRLSIL.

This clone came up once. V usage is TRBV19 and J usage is TRBJ1-2, with D unresolved. Germline-derived CDR1 and CDR2 are LNHDA and SQIVND (reference sequence). The CDR3 runs to 13 residues. Trimming removed 7 bases at V and 6 bases at J, with 15 bases between. CDR3 nucleotide sequence: TGTGCCAGTAATGACCGGGGTCCCCATGGCTACACCTTC. Amino acids: CASNDRGPHGYTF.

The CDR3, as DNA: TGTGCCAGCTCACCTAGTCGGAGTTACTACAATGAGCAGTTCTTC. This encodes CASSPSRSYYNEQFF. This chain connects TRBV18 to TRBJ2-1; D not certain. Germline loops: CDR1 KGHSH, CDR2 LQKENI. The CDR3 is 15 amino acids. Trimming removed 3 bases from V and 3 bases from J, with 12 bases in between.

The rearrangement links TRBV5-1 to TRBJ2-5, with unresolved D. CDR1 and CDR2 from the germline V gene are SGHRS and YFSETQ. The CDR3 totals 14 residues. The V end lost 4 bases, the J end lost 0 bases, and 10 bases lay between the germline ends. The CDR3 sequence: CASSPPGYQETQYF. The CDR3 DNA sequence: TGCGCCAGCAGCCCGCCCGGGTACCAAGAGACCCAGTACTTC.

This clone was observed once. V gene TRBV30 combines with J gene TRBJ2-2; 8 bases fit TRBD1. Germline CDR1 GTSNPN, CDR2 SVGIG (reference sequence). CDR3 length: 17 residues. J gave up 2 bases and V 3 bases, and 11 bases lay outside the gene matches. The CDR3 nucleotides are TGTGCCTGGAGAGTCGGACAGGGACGGCCTAACACCGGGGAGCTGTTTTTT. Residues: CAWRVGQGRPNTGELFF.

This chain links TRBV30 with TRBJ1-1; possible D gene TRBD1, 5 bases. Germline V gene sequence: CDR1 GTSNPN, CDR2 SVGIG (reference sequence). V was cut by 0 bases and J by 4 bases, with 12 bases left in between. The CDR3 spans 14 residues. The CDR3 DNA follows: TGTGCCTGGAGTGTACTGGGTGGGGCCACTGAAGCTTTCTTT. Protein: CAWSVLGGATEAFF.

The chain links TRBV5-1 to TRBJ2-5; 9 bases map to TRBD2. The CDR3 runs 14 residues. Per germline, CDR1 SGHRS and CDR2 YFSETQ. The trim removed 6 bases at V and 2 bases at J, leaving 5 bases unmatched. The CDR3 DNA reads TGCGCCAGCACCAGCGGGGGGCCTCAAGAGACCCAGTACTTC. This codes for CASTSGGPQETQYF.

The J gene is TRBJ2-1, the V gene TRBV19; 7 bases map to TRBD2. Trimming cost V 6 bases and J 0 bases; bases outside gene matches: 2. The CDR3 extends over 14 amino acids. Germline CDR1 and CDR2: LNHDA and SQIVND (reference sequence). The CDR3: CASRGGSSYNEQFF. In DNA, the CDR3 is TGTGCCAGTAGGGGCGGGAGCTCCTACAATGAGCAGTTCTTC.

The chain combines TRBV5-1 with TRBJ2-5, with 8 bases fitting TRBD1. V dropped 4 bases and J dropped 2; count of bases not matched to a gene: 7. Germline V CDR1 and CDR2: SGHRS, YFSETQ. This CDR3 region has 15 residues. CDR3 sequence: CASSDGQGRQETQYF. The DNA for the CDR3 is TGCGCCAGCAGCGATGGACAGGGTAGACAAGAGACCCAGTACTTC. Full variable domain (missing parts from reference TRBV5-1 and TRBJ2-5): KAGVTQTPRYLIKTRGQQVTLSCSPISGHRSVSWYQQTPGQGLQFLFEYFSETQRNKGNFPGRFSGRQFSNSRSEMNVSTLELGDSALYLCASSDGQGRQETQYFGPGTRLLVL.

The chain carries TRBV5-4 and TRBJ2-1, with a possible D match to TRBD2 (6 bases). Germline V gene lookup returns CDR1 SGHNT and CDR2 YYREEE (reference sequence). V was trimmed by 2 bases and J by 3 bases, leaving 15 bases between them. CDR3 length: 16 amino acids. The CDR3 reads CASSFGGSGNYNEQFF. Here the CDR3 DNA reads TGTGCCAGCAGCTTTGGCGGTAGCGGAAACTACAATGAGCAGTTCTTC.

The rearrangement links TRBV5-1 to TRBJ2-5, with D possibly TRBD1 on 6 matching bases. This CDR3 is built from 14 residues. Trimming removed 3 bases from V and 2 bases from J, with 11 bases in between. Germline V CDR1 and CDR2: SGHRS, YFSETQ. DNA of the CDR3: TGCGCCAGCAGCTACAACAGGGAACAAGAGACCCAGTACTTC. Protein sequence: CASSYNREQETQYF.

The chain uses TRBV19 and TRBJ1-2, with D possibly TRBD1 on 5 matching bases. V was pared by 3 bases and J by 4 bases, with 6 bases between. The CDR3 has 12 residues. The germline V gene has CDR1 LNHDA and CDR2 SQIVND (reference sequence). The CDR3 DNA is TGTGCCAGTAGTATCGACAGCTATGGCTACACCTTC. The encoded protein is CASSIDSYGYTF.

The V gene is TRBV5-1, the J gene TRBJ2-1; 7 nucleotides align to TRBD2. Germline CDR1 and CDR2: SGHRS and YFSETQ. With 2 bases clipped from V and 0 bases from J, the junction kept 5 bases outside the gene matches. The CDR3 extends over 16 amino acids. CDR3 loop: CASSFSSGNSYNEQFF. The DNA for the CDR3 is TGCGCCAGCAGCTTTTCTAGCGGCAACTCCTACAATGAGCAGTTCTTC. The complete variable domain, with remaining parts taken from reference TRBV5-1 and TRBJ2-1, reads KAGVTQTPRYLIKTRGQQVTLSCSPISGHRSVSWYQQTPGQGLQFLFEYFSETQRNKGNFPGRFSGRQFSNSRSEMNVSTLELGDSALYLCASSFSSGNSYNEQFFGPGTRLTVL.

This rearrangement joins TRBV5-6 to TRBJ2-6; D not resolved. Trimming pared 0 bases from V and 0 bases from J, leaving 7 bases between. Germline V CDR1 and CDR2: SGHDT, YYEEEE. The CDR3 length is 16 residues. The CDR3 coding sequence is TGTGCCAGCAGCTTGGTATCCCTCTCTGGGGCCAACGTCCTGACTTTC. Its translation is CASSLVSLSGANVLTF.

The rearrangement links TRBV5-1 to TRBJ1-1; D gene uncertain. Trimming stripped 0 bases from V and 3 bases from J, with 12 bases between. The CDR3 totals 15 residues. Germline V lookup: CDR1 SGHRS, CDR2 YFSETQ. The CDR3 loop is CASSLENGIYTEAFF. CDR3 nucleotide sequence: TGCGCCAGCAGCTTGGAGAACGGGATTTACACTGAAGCTTTCTTT.

The CDR3 sequence: CASSLLGDRGSDTQYF. The CDR3 DNA follows: TGTGCCAGCAGCTTATTGGGGGACAGGGGGTCCGATACGCAGTATTTT. The chain couples TRBV7-9 to TRBJ2-3, with 11 nucleotides matching TRBD1. Germline V gives CDR1 SEHNR, CDR2 FQNEAQ (reference sequence). With V trimmed by 2 bases and J by 6 bases, 7 bases remained unmatched. This CDR3 is built from 16 residues.

Remarks on this clone: A read error may account for a junction end that differs from germline. The gene calls are TRBV30 and TRBJ1-2; 7 bases fit TRBD1. The CDR3 is 12 amino acids. CDR1 is GTSNPN and CDR2 is SVGIG in the germline V gene (reference sequence). Here the CDR3 reads CAWKSTGSRTYF. CDR3 bases: TGTGCCTGGAAATCGACAGGGAGCAGGACTTACTTC.

J is TRBJ1-2 and V is TRBV4-1, with 7 bases lining up with TRBD1. The CDR3 spans 14 residues. The V segment lost 2 bases and the J segment 2 bases; nucleotides outside the gene matches: 2. Germline loops: CDR1 MGHRA, CDR2 YSYEKL. The CDR3 DNA sequence: TGCGCCAGCAGCCAACCGGACAGGAACTATGGCTACACCTTC. This encodes CASSQPDRNYGYTF.

The chain carries TRBV5-1 and TRBJ2-3; tentatively, D is TRBD1 (6 bases). The CDR3 has 15 amino acids. The germline V gene has CDR1 SGHRS and CDR2 YFSETQ. The V end was cut by 5 bases, the J end by 3 bases, with 16 bases between. The CDR3 protein is CASSYGGFGTDTQYF. In DNA, the CDR3 is TGCGCCAGCAGTTATGGGGGCTTTGGGACAGATACGCAGTATTTT.

The gene calls are TRBV10-3 and TRBJ1-5, with 8 bases matching TRBD1. Per the germline V gene, CDR1 is ENHRY and CDR2 is SYGVKD. Trimming at V came to 6 bases and at J to 1 base, leaving 5 bases not matched to a gene. CDR3 length equals 15 residues. For the CDR3, the DNA is TGTGCCATCAGCGGACAGGGTTTGAGCAATCAGCCCCAGCATTTT. This encodes CAISGQGLSNQPQHF.

This chain connects TRBV7-8 to TRBJ1-1; D perhaps matches TRBD1 (5 bases). V was trimmed by 7 bases and J by 5 bases, leaving 23 bases between them. The CDR3 covers 16 residues. The germline CDR1 and CDR2 sequences are SGHVS and FQNEAQ. The CDR3 sequence: CASTEGVGRGVTEAFF. Here the CDR3 DNA reads TGTGCCAGCACTGAGGGTGTGGGGCGGGGGGTAACTGAAGCTTTCTTT.

The chain couples TRBV15 to TRBJ2-1, with D unresolved. CDR3 length: 15 residues. The V end lost 1 base, the J end lost 7 bases, and 14 bases lay between the germline ends. Germline V gene lookup returns CDR1 LNHNV and CDR2 YYDKDF (reference sequence). In nucleotides, the CDR3 is TGTGCCACCAGCAGAGGGGCAGATGGCTTTAATGAGCAGTTCTTC. Its protein product is CATSRGADGFNEQFF.